Listed here are 20 T cell receptor beta chains from one sample, sequenced in a study of blood T cell repertoires in COVID-19. Only in-frame clones appear in the TCRdb table, and some are missing; sequencing was by immunoSEQ multiplex PCR. The sample records more than 150,000 clones, 89% being singletons. Sequences were obtained from peripheral blood. The receptors here all came from a man aged 60 to 69 with acute or convalescent COVID-19.

V and J are TRBV18 and TRBJ1-3, with 7 bases fitting TRBD1. The junction had 4 bases not matched to a gene; V was cut back by 2 bases and J by 0 bases. CDR3 length equals 16 residues. CDR1 is KGHSH and CDR2 is LQKENI in the germline V gene. This CDR3 reads CASSPFGTDSGNTIYF. Written as DNA, the CDR3 is TGTGCCAGCTCACCATTTGGGACAGACTCTGGAAACACCATATATTTT.

The rearrangement uses TRBV6-5 and TRBJ1-3; D might be TRBD1 (5 bases). CDR3 size: 16 residues. Between the trimmed V and J ends, which lost 2 bases and 4 bases, there was a span of 15 bases. Germline lookup yields CDR1 MNHEY and CDR2 SVGAGI. The CDR3 sequence: CASSYPQHRIGNTIYF. In DNA form, the CDR3 reads TGTGCCAGCAGTTACCCTCAGCACAGGATAGGAAACACCATATATTTT.

V usage is TRBV27 and J usage is TRBJ1-1, with D possibly TRBD1 on 5 matching bases. Germline lookup yields CDR1 MNHEY and CDR2 SMNVEV (reference sequence). The CDR3 totals 13 residues. The V end lost 2 bases, the J end lost 3 bases, and 7 bases lay between the germline ends. CDR3 sequence: CASSLAGHTEAFF. The CDR3 DNA reads as TGTGCCAGCAGTTTAGCGGGGCACACTGAAGCTTTCTTT.

The gene calls are TRBV27 and TRBJ2-7; 12 bases map to TRBD2. The CDR3 is 17 amino acids. Losses at the gene ends were 5 bases for V and 3 bases for J; bases not matched to a gene: 11. The germline CDR1 and CDR2 sequences are MNHEY and SMNVEV (reference sequence). CDR3 coding DNA: TGTGCCAGCAGTGTCGGGCCCCCTAGCGGGGGGGGCTACGAGCAGTACTTC. Its translation is CASSVGPPSGGGYEQYF.

The V gene is TRBV9, the J gene TRBJ1-5; D is unclear. The CDR3 extends over 14 amino acids. The ends were cut back, 2 bases at V and 4 bases at J, with 10 bases in the middle. Per germline, CDR1 SGDLS and CDR2 YYNGEE. Here the CDR3 DNA reads TGTGCCAGCAGCGTCAATCCGGGAAATCAGCCCCAGCATTTT. This translates into CASSVNPGNQPQHF.

As DNA, the CDR3 is TGTGCCAGCAGCCTGAGCGGCTATGGCTACACCTTC. It translates to CASSLSGYGYTF. The chain recombines TRBV2 with TRBJ1-2; no definite D call. CDR3 length: 12 residues. Trimming left V 6 bases short and J 4 bases short, with 9 bases between. Per germline, CDR1 SNHLY and CDR2 FYNNEI.

This chain links TRBV4-3 with TRBJ1-2; TRBD1 agrees at 9 bases. Germline CDR1 is LGHNA and CDR2 is YSLEER. The CDR3 sequence is 15 residues long. V trimming: 4 bases; J trimming: 1 base; junction bases outside the gene matches: 4. The DNA of the CDR3 is TGCGCCAGCAGCCGGGACAGGGACAGTAACTATGGCTACACCTTC. It codes for CASSRDRDSNYGYTF.

The rearrangement links TRBV5-1 to TRBJ1-4; 11 bases fit TRBD1. CDR1 and CDR2 from the germline V gene are SGHRS and YFSETQ. The CDR3 length is 16 residues. The J segment lost 8 bases and the V segment lost 2 bases, leaving 8 bases of the junction unmatched. DNA for the CDR3: TGCGCCAGCAGCTTTCAAGGACAGGGGGCAAACGAAAAACTGTTTTTT. Protein sequence: CASSFQGQGANEKLFF.

As concerns this clone: Other nucleotide sequences from this sample produce the same CDR3. This sequence joins TRBV6-5 and TRBJ1-2; D remains unclear. Trimming took 0 bases from V and 3 from J, leaving 5 bases between them. The CDR3 has 13 residues. The germline V gene encodes CDR1 MNHEY and CDR2 SVGAGI. Here the CDR3 DNA reads TGTGCCAGCAGTTACTCAGGAGACTATGGCTACACCTTC. It translates to CASSYSGDYGYTF.

The chain is built from TRBV15 and TRBJ1-1, with a weak D call TRBD1 (6 bases). In germline, CDR1 is LNHNV, CDR2 YYDKDF (reference sequence). The CDR3 runs to 17 residues. Trimming shortened V by 1 base and J by 1 base, and 16 bases separated the two germline ends. In DNA, the CDR3 is TGTGCCACCAGCAGAGCCCCGGCGTGGGGACAGAACACTGAAGCTTTCTTT. Translated, it gives CATSRAPAWGQNTEAFF.

The chain joins TRBV2 to TRBJ1-1; D might be TRBD1 (6 bases). Trimming cost V 6 bases and J 1 base, with 9 bases left between them. The CDR3 runs to 13 residues. Germline loops: CDR1 SNHLY, CDR2 FYNNEI. This CDR3 reads CASRRDTNTEAFF. The CDR3 DNA sequence: TGTGCCAGCAGGAGGGACACGAACACTGAAGCTTTCTTT.

This rearrangement joins TRBV10-3 to TRBJ2-6; 8 bases match TRBD1. This CDR3 is built from 16 residues. Trimming took 10 bases from V and 0 from J; bases not matched to a gene: 8. Looked up from germline, CDR1 is ENHRY and CDR2 is SYGVKD. CDR3 sequence (DNA): TGTGCCAACGGACAGGGCCCCAGCTCTGGGGCCAACGTCCTGACTTTC. It encodes CANGQGPSSGANVLTF.

This chain joins TRBV4-2 and TRBJ2-4, with 9 nucleotides matching TRBD1. Germline V lookup: CDR1 LGHNA, CDR2 YNFKEQ. V shed 0 bases, J shed 5 bases, and the junction held 8 bases outside the gene matches. The CDR3 has 17 amino acids. Here the CDR3 DNA reads TGTGCCAGCAGCCAAGATTGGGCACAGGGGGCGCAAAACATTCAGTACTTC. It is translated as CASSQDWAQGAQNIQYF.

The rearrangement links TRBV15 to TRBJ2-1, with D uncertain. Trimming left V 0 bases short and J 5 bases short, with 14 bases between. CDR1 is LNHNV and CDR2 is YYDKDF in the germline V gene (reference sequence). CDR3 length: 16 residues. CDR3 in DNA: TGTGCCACCAGCAGAGACGTAGGAGCCCGAGACAATGAGCAGTTCTTC. Translating gives CATSRDVGARDNEQFF.

The chain recombines TRBV5-1 with TRBJ2-3; possibly TRBD1 for D (5 bases). The CDR3 covers 17 residues. V lost 0 bases to trimming and J lost 0 bases, with 14 bases between them. Germline V gene data show CDR1 as SGHRS and CDR2 as YFSETQ. In DNA, the CDR3 is TGCGCCAGCAGCTTGGCCGTGGACACCCGAAGCACAGATACGCAGTATTTT. This gives the protein CASSLAVDTRSTDTQYF. The variable domain in full, completed from reference TRBV5-1 and TRBJ2-3, reads KAGVTQTPRYLIKTRGQQVTLSCSPISGHRSVSWYQQTPGQGLQFLFEYFSETQRNKGNFPGRFSGRQFSNSRSEMNVSTLELGDSALYLCASSLAVDTRSTDTQYFGPGTRLTVL.

The chain uses TRBV25-1 and TRBJ1-2; a weak D match, TRBD1 (6 bases). Germline CDR1 MGHDK, CDR2 SYGVNS. The CDR3 is 12 residues long. V lost 7 bases and J lost 7, with 13 bases in between. The CDR3 region has the DNA TGTGCCAGCATCTCGGGGGGCGGTGGCTACACCTTC. This gives the protein CASISGGGGYTF.

V usage is TRBV2 and J usage is TRBJ1-2, with D unclear. Germline loops: CDR1 SNHLY, CDR2 FYNNEI. This CDR3 has 14 amino acids. The V gene lost 3 bases and the J gene lost 0 bases, with 8 bases spanning the gap. CDR3 nucleotides: TGTGCCAGCAGTGAGGGGAGCGCTAACTATGGCTACACCTTC. Amino acid sequence: CASSEGSANYGYTF.

The V gene is TRBV20-1, the J gene TRBJ1-2, with TRBD1 as a possible D gene (5 bases). The V gene's germline CDR1 is DFQATT and CDR2 SNEGSKA (reference sequence). The CDR3 runs to 11 residues. Trimming stripped 6 bases from V and 6 bases from J, with 11 bases between. The CDR3 spells CSALGEDGYTF. The CDR3 nucleotides read TGCAGTGCCCTGGGGGAGGATGGCTACACCTTC.

This sequence joins TRBV21-1 and TRBJ2-7; the D segment call TRBD1 is taken from the table without a DNA check. TRBV21-1 is described as a pseudogene. The CDR3 loop spans 14 amino acids. The CDR3 sequence: CASSKVRDTYEQYF. The CDR3 DNA reads as TGTGCCAGCAGCAAAGTACGCGACACCTACGAGCAGTACTTC.

In this sample, this clone turned up a few times. The genes are TRBV11-2 and TRBJ2-1; TRBD2 matches at 12 bases. CDR3 length equals 15 residues. Germline values: CDR1 SGHAT, CDR2 FQNNGV. V was pared by 3 bases and J by 8 bases, with 5 bases of the junction left unmatched. DNA for the CDR3: TGTGCCAGCAGCTTTCTAGCGGGGGGGCAGGATGAGCAGTTCTTC. Its protein is CASSFLAGGQDEQFF.